The rows below give T cell receptor beta chains drawn from one sample of a study of early T cells in non-severe SARS-CoV-2 infection. TCRdb redid the calling of the 5' RACE reads with MiXCR, one entry per CDR3 protein. The repertoire consists of about 38,000 distinct CDR3 sequences, with under 8% occurring once and the leading ten covering about 22%. This specimen consisted of whole blood, obtained at baseline. The origin of the receptors is an adult who was a healthcare worker with PCR-confirmed SARS-CoV-2 infection or an uninfected control (not recorded which). The CDR3 runs from the conserved cysteine through the conserved F or W. The D gene is left open where the match is weak. Clone size is stated in some rows and not others, as once, few, many or a class when expanded.

D | size | length | J | V | CDR3 | DNA
. | . | 15 | TRBJ2-4 | TRBV4-3 | CASSASPLAKNIQYF | TGCGCCAGCAGCGCCTCCCCCCTAGCCAAAAACATTCAGTACTTC
. | many | 14 | TRBJ2-5 | TRBV9 | CASSVVGVLETQYF | TGTGCCAGCAGCGTAGTAGGAGTTCTAGAGACCCAGTACTTC
. | medium-sized | 14 | TRBJ2-1 | TRBV24-1 | CAPRAGALENEQFF | TGTGCCCCCCGGGCAGGGGCTCTTGAGAATGAGCAGTTCTTC
. | many | 13 | TRBJ2-3 | TRBV7-3 | CASSLVSTDTQYF | TGTGCCAGCAGCTTAGTCAGCACAGATACGCAGTATTTT
. | medium-sized | 13 | TRBJ2-1 | TRBV7-2 | CASSLAVRAEQFF | TGTGCCAGCAGCTTAGCGGTGAGAGCTGAGCAGTTCTTC
. | many | 13 | TRBJ2-7 | TRBV7-2 | CASSLGDGREQYF | TGTGCCAGCAGCTTAGGGGATGGTCGCGAGCAGTACTTC
. | . | 14 | TRBJ2-4 | TRBV3-2 | CASSQDQRINIQYF | TGTGCCAGCAGCCAAGATCAACGGATTAACATTCAGTACTTC
TRBD1 | many | 14 | TRBJ1-2 | TRBV5-1 | CASGTGGINYGYTF | TGCGCCAGCGGAACAGGGGGCATTAACTATGGCTACACCTTC
. | many | 13 | TRBJ2-7 | TRBV27 | CASMPVGTYEQYF | TGTGCCAGCATGCCAGTAGGAACCTACGAGCAGTACTTC
. | few | 14 | TRBJ2-3 | TRBV15 | CATSRGILTDTQYF | TGTGCCACCAGCAGAGGAATTCTCACAGATACGCAGTATTTT
TRBD2 | many | 12 | TRBJ2-1 | TRBV13 | CASLAGGGEQFF | TGTGCCAGCCTAGCGGGAGGAGGTGAGCAGTTCTTC
. | many | 12 | TRBJ2-1 | TRBV27 | CASSLIGNEQFF | TGTGCCAGCAGTTTGATCGGAAATGAGCAGTTCTTC
. | many | 14 | TRBJ2-3 | TRBV4-3 | CASSPHPSTDTQYF | TGCGCCAGCAGCCCCCACCCCAGCACAGATACGCAGTATTTT
TRBD1 | many | 14 | TRBJ2-7 | TRBV2 | CASSTGTGFYEQYF | TGTGCCAGCAGCACCGGGACAGGGTTCTACGAGCAGTACTTC
. | few | 15 | TRBJ2-5 | TRBV20-1 | CSARDLEGPQETQYF | TGCAGTGCTAGAGATCTTGAGGGGCCCCAAGAGACCCAGTACTTC
TRBD2 | many | 16 | TRBJ2-2 | TRBV6-5 | CASSRPLAGKTGELFF | TGTGCCAGCAGTAGGCCTCTAGCGGGAAAAACCGGGGAGCTGTTTTTT
TRBD2 | few | 14 | TRBJ2-5 | TRBV20-1 | CSAPASGRRETQYF | TGCAGTGCCCCGGCGAGCGGGAGGCGAGAGACCCAGTACTTC
TRBD2 | many | 16 | TRBJ2-1 | TRBV24-1 | CATSEPSGSPYNEQFF | TGTGCCACCAGTGAACCTAGCGGGAGCCCCTACAATGAGCAGTTCTTC
. | few | 15 | TRBJ1-4 | TRBV28 | CASSVRWRTGEKLFF | TGTGCCAGCAGTGTGCGCTGGCGGACGGGTGAAAAACTGTTTTTT
. | many | 14 | TRBJ2-1 | TRBV7-9 | CASSLALAGYEQFF | TGTGCCAGCAGCTTAGCCCTGGCAGGGTATGAGCAGTTCTTC
TRBD1 | many | 17 | TRBJ2-7 | TRBV27 | CASSFLKGQGASFEQYF | TGTGCCAGCAGTTTTTTGAAGGGGCAGGGGGCAAGTTTCGAGCAGTACTTC
. | . | 14 | TRBJ1-1 | TRBV20-1 | CSARDYRANTEAFF | TGCAGTGCTAGAGATTACAGGGCGAACACTGAAGCTTTCTTT
TRBD1 | many | 14 | TRBJ1-1 | TRBV7-9 | CASSWGQMNTEAFF | TGTGCCAGCAGCTGGGGACAGATGAACACTGAAGCTTTCTTT
. | . | 12 | TRBJ1-1 | TRBV10-3 | CAISPQRSEAFF | TGTGCCATCAGTCCACAACGCAGTGAAGCTTTCTTT
. | . | 14 | TRBJ1-2 | TRBV3-1 | CASSPGDRNYGYTF | TGTGCCAGCAGCCCAGGGGACCGAAACTATGGCTACACCTTC
TRBD2 | few | 15 | TRBJ2-3 | TRBV10-3 | CAISVQREPADTQYF | TGTGCCATCAGTGTACAGCGGGAACCTGCAGATACGCAGTATTTT
. | few | 14 | TRBJ2-4 | TRBV5-1 | CASSLEHAKNIQYF | TGCGCCAGCAGCTTGGAACACGCCAAAAACATTCAGTACTTC
. | . | 13 | TRBJ1-2 | TRBV7-2 | CASSLGRGAGYTF | TGTGCCAGCAGCTTAGGTCGGGGGGCTGGCTACACCTTC
TRBD1 | many | 14 | TRBJ2-7 | TRBV6-5 | CASRRRQGRDEQYF | TGTGCCAGCAGGAGGAGACAGGGTCGCGACGAGCAGTACTTC
TRBD1 | . | 12 | TRBJ2-4 | TRBV29-1 | CRSGQAVNIQYF | TGCAGATCGGGACAGGCAGTAAACATTCAGTACTTC
TRBD2 | . | 16 | TRBJ2-7 | TRBV20-1 | CSARDLAGVQFYEQYF | TGCAGTGCTAGAGATCTAGCGGGAGTCCAATTCTACGAGCAGTACTTC
TRBD1 | . | 15 | TRBJ2-1 | TRBV10-3 | CAISEGQGAFDEQFF | TGTGCCATCAGTGAGGGACAGGGGGCATTTGATGAGCAGTTCTTC
TRBD1 | many | 14 | TRBJ2-7 | TRBV9 | CASSVGTGVYEQYF | TGTGCCAGCAGCGTAGGGACAGGGGTCTACGAGCAGTACTTC
. | many | 12 | TRBJ2-5 | TRBV18 | CASSPPGETQYF | TGTGCCAGCTCACCACCGGGAGAGACCCAGTACTTC
TRBD2 | . | 14 | TRBJ2-7 | TRBV28 | CASSRIAGVYEQYF | TGTGCCAGCAGTCGCATAGCGGGAGTCTACGAGCAGTACTTC
. | few | 15 | TRBJ1-4 | TRBV5-1 | CASSLAGSANEKLFF | TGCGCCAGCAGCTTGGCTGGGTCAGCTAATGAAAAACTGTTTTTT
. | . | 13 | TRBJ2-3 | TRBV29-1 | CSVEAEYTDTQYF | TGCAGCGTTGAGGCGGAATACACAGATACGCAGTATTTT
. | many | 22 | TRBJ2-6 | TRBV6-5 | CASSPSHRKKFSPSSGANVLTF | TGTGCCAGCAGCCCGTCCCACAGGAAAAAATTTTCCCCCTCCTCTGGGGCCAACGTCCTGACTTTC
. | . | 16 | TRBJ2-3 | TRBV7-2 | CASSTRTRLGTDTQYF | TGTGCCAGCAGCACGAGGACGCGTTTGGGCACAGATACGCAGTATTTT
. | . | 13 | TRBJ1-1 | TRBV29-1 | CSVDQGPGTEAFF | TGCAGCGTGGACCAGGGGCCGGGAACTGAAGCTTTCTTT
. | many | 13 | TRBJ2-1 | TRBV12-3/TRBV12-4 | CASRDGGGNEQFF | TGTGCCAGCAGGGACGGGGGTGGAAATGAGCAGTTCTTC
. | few | 13 | TRBJ1-5 | TRBV18 | CASSPINGQPQHF | TGTGCCAGCTCACCAATTAACGGGCAGCCCCAGCATTTT
. | few | 14 | TRBJ2-5 | TRBV28 | CASSLALGVETQYF | TGTGCCAGCAGTTTAGCATTGGGGGTGGAGACCCAGTACTTC
. | . | 13 | TRBJ1-5 | TRBV6-2/TRBV6-3 | CASSYGGWQPQHF | TGTGCCAGCAGTTACGGGGGGTGGCAGCCCCAGCATTTT
. | . | 14 | TRBJ2-7 | TRBV6-5 | CASSYSAQYREQYF | TGTGCCAGCAGTTATTCAGCACAGTATCGCGAGCAGTACTTC
TRBD2 | many | 17 | TRBJ2-6 | TRBV4-2 | CASRHLAGGSGANVLTF | TGTGCCAGCAGACACTTAGCGGGAGGATCTGGGGCCAACGTCCTGACTTTC
. | many | 15 | TRBJ2-5 | TRBV11-1 | CASSLPWQMEETQYF | TGTGCCAGCAGCTTACCCTGGCAAATGGAGGAGACCCAGTACTTC
TRBD1 | . | 15 | TRBJ1-3 | TRBV6-5 | CASSNQGGAGNTIYF | TGTGCCAGCAGTAATCAGGGGGGAGCTGGAAACACCATATATTTT
. | . | 14 | TRBJ1-5 | TRBV28 | CASSFPSGSQPQHF | TGTGCCAGCAGTTTTCCCTCAGGGAGCCAGCCCCAGCATTTT
. | few | 15 | TRBJ2-3 | TRBV28 | CASSSSVVRADTQYF | TGTGCCAGCAGCTCCTCGGTAGTCAGGGCAGATACGCAGTATTTT
. | few | 14 | TRBJ1-1 | TRBV12-3/TRBV12-4 | CASSLRSSDTEAFF | TGTGCCAGCAGTTTAAGGTCTTCGGACACTGAAGCTTTCTTT
. | few | 12 | TRBJ2-7 | TRBV14 | CASSQEREQQYF | TGTGCCAGCAGCCAAGAACGGGAACAGCAGTACTTC
TRBD1 | many | 13 | TRBJ1-2 | TRBV27 | CASSPTQGGGYTF | TGTGCCAGCAGTCCAACACAGGGGGGCGGCTACACCTTC